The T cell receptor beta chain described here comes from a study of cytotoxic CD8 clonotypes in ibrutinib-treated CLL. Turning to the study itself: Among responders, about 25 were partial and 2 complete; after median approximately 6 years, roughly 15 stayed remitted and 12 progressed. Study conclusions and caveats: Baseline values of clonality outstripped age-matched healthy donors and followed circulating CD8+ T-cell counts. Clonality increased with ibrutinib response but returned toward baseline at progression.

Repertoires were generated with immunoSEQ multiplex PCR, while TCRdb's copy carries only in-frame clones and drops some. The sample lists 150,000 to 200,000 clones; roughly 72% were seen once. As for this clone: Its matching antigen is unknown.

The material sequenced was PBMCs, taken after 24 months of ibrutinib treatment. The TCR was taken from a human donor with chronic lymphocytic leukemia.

CDR3 amino acids: CASSLTPDDGELFF. The CDR3 DNA sequence: TGCGCCAGCAGCCTGACCCCCGATGACGGGGAGCTGTTTTTT. The chain combines TRBV4-1 with TRBJ2-2; D gene unclear. CDR1 is MGHRA and CDR2 is YSYEKL in the germline V gene. Trimming stripped 4 bases from V and 7 bases from J, with 13 bases between. The CDR3 covers 14 residues.